This passage covers 20 T cell receptor beta chains from one sample sequenced in a study of blood T cell repertoires in COVID-19. Libraries were prepared by immunoSEQ multiplex PCR; TCRdb keeps only in-frame clonotypes and omits some of them. Of tens of thousands of clones listed, 82% are singletons. The sequencing input was peripheral blood. These TCRs come from a human donor in a cohort sampled during active COVID-19.

The V and J genes are TRBV19 and TRBJ1-5, with TRBD1 identical over 8 bases. Germline V gives CDR1 LNHDA, CDR2 SQIVND (reference sequence). CDR3 length: 16 residues. V lost 0 bases, J lost 3 bases, and 4 bases stayed unmatched. The DNA of the CDR3 is TGTGCCAGTAGTATAGACCGACAGGGGAACAATCAGCCCCAGCATTTT. As protein: CASSIDRQGNNQPQHF.

This rearrangement joins TRBV19 to TRBJ1-5, with D unresolved. CDR1 and CDR2 from the germline V gene are LNHDA and SQIVND (reference sequence). The CDR3 contains 19 residues. V lost 5 bases, J lost 2 bases, and 25 bases lay in between. CDR3 sequence (DNA): TGTGCCAGTAGTCCCCGAGGGAGGGTGGATGGAGTGGGCAATCAGCCCCAGCATTTT. Protein sequence: CASSPRGRVDGVGNQPQHF.

This rearrangement joins TRBV30 to TRBJ1-4; D ambiguous. The V end was cut by 4 bases, the J end by 6 bases, with 12 bases between. Germline CDR1 is GTSNPN and CDR2 is SVGIG (reference sequence). The CDR3 runs 13 residues. The DNA for the CDR3 is TGTGCCTGGAACCTGGGGAGGTATGAAAAACTGTTTTTT. Amino acid sequence: CAWNLGRYEKLFF.

The chain links TRBV5-8 to TRBJ1-2; D call uncertain. This CDR3 comprises 12 residues. Deletions cut 4 bases from V and 4 bases from J, with 8 bases between. Looked up from germline, CDR1 is SGHTS and CDR2 is YDEGEE. The DNA of the CDR3 is TGTGCCAGCAGCCAGGCCGTCTATGGCTACACCTTC. Protein: CASSQAVYGYTF.

The V and J genes are TRBV4-1 and TRBJ1-1; D may be TRBD1 (5 bases). The CDR3 length is 14 residues. Trimming removed 2 bases at V and 5 bases at J, with 12 bases between. CDR1 is MGHRA, CDR2 YSYEKL, per germline. The CDR3 nucleotides read TGCGCCAGCAGCCAATCAGGGATAGGAACTGAAGCTTTCTTT. Its translation is CASSQSGIGTEAFF.

This clone was seen a handful of times. The J gene is TRBJ2-7, the V gene TRBV11-1; 10 positions agree with TRBD2. V lost 5 bases to trimming and J lost 5 bases; unmatched junction nucleotides: 9. Germline CDR1 reads SGHAT; CDR2 reads FQDESV (reference sequence). CDR3 size: 15 residues. The CDR3 here is CASSPFSGGTHEQYF. In DNA, the CDR3 is TGTGCCAGCAGCCCGTTTAGCGGGGGGACCCACGAGCAGTACTTC.

This sequence joins TRBV15 and TRBJ2-7; D remains unclear. V lost 0 bases and J lost 3, with 9 bases in between. This CDR3 comprises 14 residues. Germline loops: CDR1 LNHNV, CDR2 YYDKDF (reference sequence). The CDR3 coding sequence is TGTGCCACCAGCAGAGAGGGCAGGCTCTACGAGCAGTACTTC. Translated: CATSREGRLYEQYF.

This clone was counted a few times. The V call is TRBV19, the J call TRBJ2-5; TRBD2 matches at 9 bases. J lost 3 bases, V lost 5 bases, and 4 bases had no gene match. This CDR3 is 14 amino acids long. Germline V gene lookup returns CDR1 LNHDA and CDR2 SQIVND (reference sequence). The CDR3 loop is CASSRSGGKETQYF. The CDR3 nucleotides are TGTGCCAGTAGTCGCAGCGGGGGGAAAGAGACCCAGTACTTC.

The genes are TRBV19 and TRBJ2-4, with 10 bases aligning to TRBD2. V shed 2 bases and J 7 bases; nucleotides not matched to a gene: 8. CDR1 LNHDA and CDR2 SQIVND come from the germline V gene (reference sequence). This CDR3 region has 16 residues. CDR3 protein: CASSISIAGGGNIQYF. The CDR3 coding sequence is TGTGCCAGTAGTATATCTATAGCGGGGGGCGGGAACATTCAGTACTTC.

The rearrangement uses TRBV3-1 (or the pseudogene TRBV3-2) and TRBJ2-3; 14 nucleotides line up with TRBD2. CDR3 length equals 18 residues. Germline V lookup: CDR1 LGHDT, CDR2 YNNKEL (reference sequence). V shed 4 bases and J 0 bases; nucleotides not matched to a gene: 6. Written as DNA, the CDR3 is TGTGCCAGCAGCCCTGGACTAGCGGGGGGCCCTAGCACAGATACGCAGTATTTT. It specifies CASSPGLAGGPSTDTQYF.

The chain uses TRBV7-8 and TRBJ2-2; possibly TRBD1 for D (6 bases). Germline CDR1 and CDR2: SGHVS and FQNEAQ. The CDR3 is made up of 14 amino acids. V dropped 5 bases and J dropped 1 base, with 8 bases sitting between them. The CDR3 loop reads CASSLTGNTGELFF. In DNA, the CDR3 is TGTGCCAGCAGCCTGACAGGGAACACCGGGGAGCTGTTTTTT.

The chain recombines TRBV7-6 with TRBJ2-1; 7 bases align to TRBD2. This CDR3 is 15 amino acids long. The J segment lost 2 bases and the V segment lost 6 bases, leaving 7 bases of the junction unmatched. Germline V gene sequence: CDR1 SGHVS, CDR2 FNYEAQ. The CDR3 region has the DNA TGTGCCAGCAGTCGCGACGGGGGGACCTACAATGAGCAGTTCTTC. Translated, it gives CASSRDGGTYNEQFF.

The V call is TRBV18, the J call TRBJ1-3; D is ambiguous. Germline V CDR1 and CDR2: KGHSH, LQKENI. Deletions cut 0 bases from V and 7 bases from J, with 10 bases between. The CDR3 has 14 amino acids. CDR3 sequence reads: CASSPPEMPNTIYF. DNA of the CDR3: TGTGCCAGCTCACCACCTGAGATGCCGAACACCATATATTTT.

The rearrangement links TRBV16 to TRBJ1-2; maybe TRBD1 (5 bases). The V end was cut by 4 bases, the J end by 2 bases, with 11 bases between. CDR1 and CDR2 (germline): KGHSY, FQNENV. CDR3 length: 14 residues. This CDR3 reads CASSRDGRNYGYTF. CDR3 coding DNA: TGTGCCAGCAGCCGGGACGGGAGAAACTATGGCTACACCTTC.

The CDR3 region has the DNA TGTGCCAGCAGTTACCAGGGACTGGATGGCTACACCTTC. It translates to CASSYQGLDGYTF. The V and J genes are TRBV27 and TRBJ1-2; possible D gene TRBD1, 5 bases. V dropped 4 bases and J dropped 6 bases, with 12 bases sitting between them. From germline, CDR1 is MNHEY and CDR2 SMNVEV (reference sequence). The CDR3 is 13 residues long.

Details on this clone: The same CDR3 is also encoded by other DNA sequences in this sample. The rearrangement joins TRBV6-5 to TRBJ1-2; D unresolved. Germline V gives CDR1 MNHEY, CDR2 SVGAGI. V was pared by 7 bases and J by 1 base, with 7 bases between. There are 12 residues in the CDR3. CDR3 loop: CASTTDNYGYTF. The CDR3, as DNA: TGTGCCAGCACTACCGATAACTATGGCTACACCTTC.

This clone occurred many times. The chain recombines TRBV10-1 with TRBJ2-7; a weak D match, TRBD1 (5 bases). Trimming cost V 6 bases and J 3 bases, with 6 bases left between them. The CDR3 covers 11 residues. Germline CDR1 reads WNHNN; CDR2 reads SYGVQD (reference sequence). The CDR3 sequence is CASRQDYEQYF. The CDR3 nucleotides read TGCGCCAGCAGACAGGACTACGAGCAGTACTTC.

This clone appeared a single time. This chain uses TRBV5-4 with TRBJ2-1, with 12 bases matching TRBD2. Germline V CDR1 and CDR2: SGHNT, YYREEE (reference sequence). The CDR3 is made up of 16 amino acids. With 4 bases clipped from V and 6 bases from J, the junction kept 8 bases outside the gene matches. As DNA, the CDR3 is TGTGCCAGCAGCCTCGCTAGCGGGGGGGCTGTCAATGAGCAGTTCTTC. Protein sequence: CASSLASGGAVNEQFF.

This clone was detected only a few times. The rearrangement links TRBV5-1 to TRBJ1-1; 7 bases match TRBD1. Germline loops: CDR1 SGHRS, CDR2 YFSETQ. This CDR3 contains 12 residues. The V and J ends lost 7 bases and 5 bases, in that order; junction bases with no gene match: 5. The CDR3 region has the DNA TGCGCCAGCGGACAGGAGGGGACTGAAGCTTTCTTT. Its protein product is CASGQEGTEAFF.

The CDR3 reads CASSVELAGAGEQYF. CDR3 DNA: TGTGCCAGCAGCGTAGAACTAGCGGGGGCCGGGGAGCAGTACTTC. The chain employs TRBV9 and TRBJ2-7; 11 bases align to TRBD2. The CDR3 has 15 amino acids. The germline CDR1 and CDR2 sequences are SGDLS and YYNGEE. V shed 0 bases, J shed 7 bases, and the junction held 6 bases outside the gene matches.